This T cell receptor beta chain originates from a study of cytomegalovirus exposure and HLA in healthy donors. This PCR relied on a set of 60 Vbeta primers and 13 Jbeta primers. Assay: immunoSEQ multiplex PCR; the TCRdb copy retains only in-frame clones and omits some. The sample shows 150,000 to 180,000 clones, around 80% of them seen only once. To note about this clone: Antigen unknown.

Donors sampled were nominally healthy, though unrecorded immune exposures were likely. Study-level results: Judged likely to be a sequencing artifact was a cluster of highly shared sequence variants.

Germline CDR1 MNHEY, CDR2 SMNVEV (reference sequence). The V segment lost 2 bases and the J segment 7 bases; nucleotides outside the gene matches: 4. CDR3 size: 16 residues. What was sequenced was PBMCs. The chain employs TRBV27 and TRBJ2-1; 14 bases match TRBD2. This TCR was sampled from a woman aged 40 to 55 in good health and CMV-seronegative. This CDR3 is CASSLGTSGSRNEQFF. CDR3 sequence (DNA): TGTGCCAGCAGTTTAGGGACTAGCGGGAGTAGGAATGAGCAGTTCTTC.